This TCR beta chain was retrieved from a study of PD-1 blockade in classical Hodgkin lymphoma. Sequencing used immunoSEQ multiplex PCR; TCRdb keeps in-frame clones, though not all of them. The sample shows 20,000 to 25,000 clones, roughly 89% of them seen only once. The time point denotes: newly diagnosed, previously untreated cHL patient sample. Magnetic depletion of unwanted cells isolated CD4+ T cells from thawed PBMCs. The germline CDR1 and CDR2 sequences are SNHLY and FYNNEI. The CDR3 runs 14 residues. V was cut by 3 bases and J by 10 bases, with 17 bases left in between. Specimen: CD4+ T cells from blood. The V call is TRBV2, the J call TRBJ2-3; the D is unclear. This TCR was sampled from a human donor with classical Hodgkin lymphoma. The CDR3 reads CASSESGLGFAQYF. The CDR3, as DNA: TGTGCCAGCAGTGAGTCCGGGTTGGGTTTCGCGCAGTATTTT.